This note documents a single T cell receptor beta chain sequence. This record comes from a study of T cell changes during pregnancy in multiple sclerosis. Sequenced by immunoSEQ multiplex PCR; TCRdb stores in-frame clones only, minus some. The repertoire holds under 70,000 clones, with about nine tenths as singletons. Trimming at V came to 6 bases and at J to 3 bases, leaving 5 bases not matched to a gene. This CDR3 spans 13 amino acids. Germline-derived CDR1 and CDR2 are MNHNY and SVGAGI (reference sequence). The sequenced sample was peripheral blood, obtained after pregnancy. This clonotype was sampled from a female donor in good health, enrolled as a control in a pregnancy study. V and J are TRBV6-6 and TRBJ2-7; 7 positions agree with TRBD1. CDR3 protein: CASRYGTDYEQYF. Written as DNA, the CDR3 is TGTGCCAGCAGGTACGGGACAGACTACGAGCAGTACTTC.